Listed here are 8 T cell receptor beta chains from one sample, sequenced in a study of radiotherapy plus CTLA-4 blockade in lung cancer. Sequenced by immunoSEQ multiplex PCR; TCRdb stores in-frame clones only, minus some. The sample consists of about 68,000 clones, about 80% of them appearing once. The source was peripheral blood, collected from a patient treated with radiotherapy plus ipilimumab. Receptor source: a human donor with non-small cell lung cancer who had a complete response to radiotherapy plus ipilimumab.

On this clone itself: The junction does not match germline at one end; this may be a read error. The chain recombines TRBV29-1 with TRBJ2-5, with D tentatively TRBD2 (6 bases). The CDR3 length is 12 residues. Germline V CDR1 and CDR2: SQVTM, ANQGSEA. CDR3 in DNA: TGCAGCGTCGAAGGAGGGTTAGAGACCCAGTACTTC. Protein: CSVEGGLETQYF.

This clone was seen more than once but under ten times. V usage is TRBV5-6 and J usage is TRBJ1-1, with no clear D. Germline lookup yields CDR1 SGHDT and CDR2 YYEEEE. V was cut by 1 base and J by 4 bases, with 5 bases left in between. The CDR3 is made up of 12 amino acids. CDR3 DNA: TGTGCCAGCAGCTTGCGAGCCACTGAAGCTTTCTTT. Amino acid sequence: CASSLRATEAFF.

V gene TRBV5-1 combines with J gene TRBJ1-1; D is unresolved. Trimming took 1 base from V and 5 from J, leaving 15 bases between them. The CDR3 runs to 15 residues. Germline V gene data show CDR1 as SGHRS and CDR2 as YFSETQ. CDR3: CASSLYAEGGTEAFF. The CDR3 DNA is TGCGCCAGCAGCTTGTACGCCGAGGGTGGGACTGAAGCTTTCTTT.

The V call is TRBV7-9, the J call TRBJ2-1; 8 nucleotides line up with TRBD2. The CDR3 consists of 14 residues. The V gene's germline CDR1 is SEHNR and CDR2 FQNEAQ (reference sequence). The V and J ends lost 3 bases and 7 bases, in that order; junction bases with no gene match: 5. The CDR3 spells CASSFREGQNEQFF. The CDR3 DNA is TGTGCCAGCAGCTTCCGGGAGGGCCAGAATGAGCAGTTCTTC.

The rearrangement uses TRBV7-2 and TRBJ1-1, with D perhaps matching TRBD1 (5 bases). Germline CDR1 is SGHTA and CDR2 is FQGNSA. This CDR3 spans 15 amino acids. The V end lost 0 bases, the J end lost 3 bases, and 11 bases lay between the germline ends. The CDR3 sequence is CASSLAGAQDTEAFF. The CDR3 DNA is TGTGCCAGCAGCTTAGCAGGGGCGCAGGACACTGAAGCTTTCTTT.

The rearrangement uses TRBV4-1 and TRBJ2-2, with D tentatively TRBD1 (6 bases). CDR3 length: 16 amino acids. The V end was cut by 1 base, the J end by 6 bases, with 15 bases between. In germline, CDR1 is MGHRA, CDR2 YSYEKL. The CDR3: CASSQVTGLRAGELFF. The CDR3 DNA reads TGCGCCAGCAGCCAAGTCACAGGGTTAAGGGCCGGGGAGCTGTTTTTT.

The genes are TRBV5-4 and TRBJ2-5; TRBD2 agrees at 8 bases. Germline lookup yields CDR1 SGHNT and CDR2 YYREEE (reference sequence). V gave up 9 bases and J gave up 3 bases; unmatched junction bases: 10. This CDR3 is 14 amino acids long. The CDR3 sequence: CATMIDSGEETQYF. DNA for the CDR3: TGTGCCACCATGATCGATAGCGGGGAAGAGACCCAGTACTTC.

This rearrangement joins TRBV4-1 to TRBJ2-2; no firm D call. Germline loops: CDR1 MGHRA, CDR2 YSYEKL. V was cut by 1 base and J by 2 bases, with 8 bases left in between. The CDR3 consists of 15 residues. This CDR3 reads CASSQVLKNTGELFF. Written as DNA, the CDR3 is TGCGCCAGCAGCCAAGTACTAAAAAACACCGGGGAGCTGTTTTTT.